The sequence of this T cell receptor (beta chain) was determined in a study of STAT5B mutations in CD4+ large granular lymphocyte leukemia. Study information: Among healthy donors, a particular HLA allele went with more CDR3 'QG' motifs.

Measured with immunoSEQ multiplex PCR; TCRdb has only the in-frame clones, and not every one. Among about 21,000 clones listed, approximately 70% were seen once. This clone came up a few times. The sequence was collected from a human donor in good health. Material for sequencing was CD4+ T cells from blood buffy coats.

CDR3 nucleotide sequence: TGTGCCAGCAGCTTAAGGGACAGTACCTACGAGCAGTACTTC. This sequence encodes CASSLRDSTYEQYF. This chain joins TRBV11-2 and TRBJ2-7; TRBD1 matches 7 bases. Germline lookup yields CDR1 SGHAT and CDR2 FQNNGV. The CDR3 has 14 amino acids. Trimming cost V 2 bases and J 2 bases; bases outside gene matches: 3.